Each of the 28 T cell receptor beta chains below was sequenced from the same sample in a study of low-dose radiotherapy and immunotherapy resistance in tumors (dated by TCRdb to between 2021 and 2022). The time point tag for this specimen amounts to: after trial treatment. In the paper's terms, the treatment or condition label means: LDRT plus nivolumab, ipilimumab, low-dose cyclophosphamide and aspirin (RACIN trial). The sequencing machine was an Illumina HiSeq 2500. Superscript III and a set of TRAV- and TRBV-specific primers were used to synthesize first-strand cDNA, so that both TCRalpha and TCRbeta chains were covered. TCRs were amplified with Phusion for approximately 20 PCR cycles using a constant-region primer together with the adapter attached to the V primers. Clones were called with MiXCR by TCRdb after fastp trimmed the public reads at Q25, and only in-frame beta chains were retained. Here each entry gathers all rows of one CDR3 protein and keeps the most common genes and DNA. This sample lists about 97,000 distinct CDR3 sequences; 20% to 25% were detected once. The ten top clones hold approximately 4% of the sample.

The starting material was PBMCs, obtained after low-dose radiotherapy plus immunotherapy. Receptor source: a male donor with prostate cancer.

This clonotype was recorded at least ten times. This sequence joins TRBV4-1 and TRBJ2-2; the D is unclear. With 2 bases removed from V and 0 bases from J, the gap between germline ends came to 4 bases. The germline V gene encodes CDR1 MGHRA and CDR2 YSYEKL. This CDR3 is 14 amino acids long. This CDR3 is CASSQNSNTGELFF. In nucleotides, the CDR3 is TGCGCCAGCAGCCAAAATTCGAACACCGGGGAGCTGTTTTTT.

This clonotype was counted many times. The CDR3 is CSARTGLNHGVEKLFF. Written as DNA, the CDR3 is TGCAGTGCCAGGACAGGACTAAACCATGGGGTCGAAAAACTGTTTTTT. The chain carries TRBV20-1 and TRBJ1-4, with 7 bases aligning to TRBD1. The V and J ends lost 6 bases and 8 bases, in that order; junction bases with no gene match: 18. CDR3 length equals 16 residues. The germline CDR1 and CDR2 sequences are DFQATT and SNEGSKA (reference sequence).

Regarding this clonotype: A far larger clone differs by one base, so this is likely a read error. The chain employs TRBV3-1 and TRBJ2-7, with a tentative D call TRBD1 (6 bases). The V gene's germline CDR1 is LGHDT and CDR2 YNNKEL (reference sequence). Trimming removed 0 bases at V and 7 bases at J, with 16 bases between. The CDR3 totals 15 residues. The CDR3, as DNA: TGTGCCAGCAGCCAAGATCGGACAGCACACAATGAGCAGTACTTC. Protein: CASSQDRTAHNEQYF.

This clonotype was seen many times. The chain links TRBV20-1 to TRBJ2-5, with TRBD2 matching over 8 bases. Looked up from germline, CDR1 is DFQATT and CDR2 is SNEGSKA (reference sequence). The CDR3 runs to 16 residues. V was clipped by 0 bases and J by 2 bases; unmatched bases: 8. CDR3: CSARDPTAGEQETQYF. The CDR3 bases are TGCAGTGCTAGAGATCCAACAGCGGGGGAGCAAGAGACCCAGTACTTC.

This clonotype was detected ten times or more. The V gene is TRBV27, the J gene TRBJ1-1, with 7 bases fitting TRBD1. From germline, CDR1 is MNHEY and CDR2 SMNVEV (reference sequence). With 4 bases clipped from V and 4 bases from J, the junction kept 3 bases outside the gene matches. This CDR3 region has 13 residues. The CDR3 region has the DNA TGTGCCAGCAGTTCGACAGGGATCACTGAAGCTTTCTTT. It encodes CASSSTGITEAFF.

In its sample, this clonotype was seen many times. CDR3 protein: CASSLTVEEQYF. In nucleotides, the CDR3 is TGTGCCAGCAGCTTAACCGTTGAGGAGCAGTACTTC. The chain uses TRBV7-8 and TRBJ2-7; D is uncertain. In germline, CDR1 is SGHVS, CDR2 FQNEAQ. Trimming stripped 2 bases from V and 7 bases from J, with 9 bases between. The CDR3 loop spans 12 amino acids.

There are many counts of this clonotype. J is TRBJ2-7 and V is TRBV4-1; 8 bases agree with TRBD1. CDR1 and CDR2 from the germline V gene are MGHRA and YSYEKL. Trimming removed 3 bases from V and 1 base from J; junction bases left unmatched: 5. This CDR3 has 15 amino acids. For the CDR3, the DNA is TGCGCCAGCAGCCAGGACAGGGCGGCATCCTACGAGCAGTACTTC. It specifies CASSQDRAASYEQYF.

This clonotype was counted many times. The chain links TRBV7-8 to TRBJ1-1, with TRBD1 matching over 7 bases. J gave up 11 bases and V 5 bases, and 14 bases lay outside the gene matches. There are 14 residues in the CDR3. Germline CDR1 SGHVS, CDR2 FQNEAQ. The CDR3 coding sequence is TGTGCCAGCAGCGAACACAGGGGCGGGTTTGGGGCTTTCTTT. It yields the protein CASSEHRGGFGAFF.

The V gene is TRBV5-4, the J gene TRBJ2-3, with 8 positions matching TRBD2. The germline V gene has CDR1 SGHNT and CDR2 YYREEE (reference sequence). This CDR3 comprises 16 residues. Trimming cost V 5 bases and J 0 bases; bases outside gene matches: 8. Here the CDR3 reads CASSEPGTRSTDTQYF. The DNA of the CDR3 is TGTGCCAGCAGTGAACCGGGGACTAGGAGCACAGATACGCAGTATTTT.

The chain couples TRBV6-5 to TRBJ2-3; 9 nucleotides line up with TRBD2. J was trimmed by 6 bases and V by 5 bases; bases with no gene match: 12. Germline CDR1 is MNHEY and CDR2 is SVGAGI. The CDR3 is 16 residues long. The CDR3 protein is CASSREGAGGWDTQYF. CDR3 nucleotides: TGTGCCAGCAGTCGAGAGGGAGCGGGGGGTTGGGATACGCAGTATTTT.

The J gene is TRBJ1-1, the V gene TRBV7-6, with D perhaps TRBD1 (6 bases). V was shortened by 5 bases and J by 7 bases, with 17 bases between the two germline ends. Per the germline V gene, CDR1 is SGHVS and CDR2 is FNYEAQ. The CDR3 is 14 residues long. CDR3 protein: CASSLQGVTLEAFF. The CDR3 DNA reads as TGTGCCAGCAGCCTACAGGGTGTAACCCTTGAAGCTTTCTTT.

This clonotype occurred many times. This chain links TRBV29-1 with TRBJ2-2, with 8 positions matching TRBD1. This CDR3 has 13 amino acids. With 2 bases clipped from V and 4 bases from J, the junction kept 0 bases outside the gene matches. Germline loops: CDR1 SQVTM, CDR2 ANQGSEA. CDR3 nucleotides: TGCAGCGTTGAAACAGGGGGCACCGGGGAGCTGTTTTTT. It is translated as CSVETGGTGELFF.

This clonotype appeared a few times. The chain combines TRBV19 with TRBJ1-3, with TRBD1 matching over 8 bases. The CDR3 runs 16 residues. Losses at the gene ends were 7 bases for V and 0 bases for J; bases not matched to a gene: 8. Germline CDR1 reads LNHDA; CDR2 reads SQIVND (reference sequence). For the CDR3, the DNA is TGTGCCAGTACTAGGACAGGGTGGAGCTCTGGAAACACCATATATTTT. This encodes CASTRTGWSSGNTIYF.

At least ten counts were recorded for this clonotype. J is TRBJ2-1 and V is TRBV21-1; the table calls TRBD2, which could not be checked here. TRBV21-1 is given as a pseudogene. The length of the CDR3 is 17 residues. The CDR3 reads CASSNLDWRGPLGEQFF. In DNA form, the CDR3 reads TGTGCCAGCAGCAATCTAGACTGGCGGGGACCCTTAGGTGAGCAGTTCTTC.

In the case of this clonotype: This is likely an artifact of a read error, given a far larger clone one base away. The chain recombines TRBV5-8 with TRBJ2-4, with D hard to call. The germline CDR1 and CDR2 sequences are SGHTS and YDEGEE. Trimming took 0 bases from V and 13 from J, leaving 14 bases between them. The CDR3 loop spans 13 amino acids. The CDR3 reads CASSLDLGNEQYF. The DNA of the CDR3 is TGTGCCAGCAGCTTGGATCTGGGCAATGAGCAGTACTTC.

With respect to this clonotype: Its ends do not fully match the called genes, so a read error is possible. CDR3 region: CASRPYTSGGAQTQYF. For the CDR3, the DNA is TGTGCTAGCAGGCCCTACACTAGCGGGGGGGCCCAGACCCAGTACTTC. This sequence joins TRBV7-7 and TRBJ2-5; 13 bases match TRBD2. The CDR3 spans 16 residues. In germline, CDR1 is SSHAT, CDR2 FNYEAQ (reference sequence).

The table lists this clonotype with many counts. The J gene is TRBJ2-2, the V gene TRBV6-2 or TRBV6-3, with D maybe TRBD2 (6 bases). Trimming stripped 8 bases from V and 2 bases from J, with 9 bases between. Germline V gene data show CDR1 as MNHEY and CDR2 as SVGEGT. The CDR3 contains 13 residues. DNA of the CDR3: TGTGCCAGCCGGGAGAGCAACACCGGGGAGCTGTTTTTT. Its translation: CASRESNTGELFF.

The table lists this clonotype with many counts. The chain recombines TRBV18 with TRBJ1-6, with D uncertain. Germline-derived CDR1 and CDR2 are KGHSH and LQKENI. V dropped 2 bases and J dropped 14 bases, with 16 bases sitting between them. This CDR3 is 14 amino acids long. The CDR3 protein is CASSPTTETRALHF. CDR3 coding DNA: TGTGCCAGCTCACCAACGACGGAGACTCGGGCCCTCCACTTT.

Ten or more counts support this clonotype. This sequence joins TRBV11-2 and TRBJ2-2; a possible D gene is TRBD1 (6 bases). V dropped 2 bases and J dropped 4 bases, with 11 bases sitting between them. This CDR3 is built from 15 residues. The V gene's germline CDR1 is SGHAT and CDR2 FQNNGV. The CDR3 loop is CASSLSGTITGELFF. The CDR3 region has the DNA TGTGCCAGCAGCTTATCGGGGACAATCACCGGGGAGCTGTTTTTT.

This clonotype was counted many times. The V and J genes are TRBV6-4 and TRBJ2-2; possible D gene TRBD2, 5 bases. Trimming cost V 8 bases and J 4 bases, with 17 bases left between them. CDR3 length: 15 amino acids. Germline values: CDR1 MRHNA, CDR2 SNTAGT. The CDR3 reads CASSLRVGSTGELFF. CDR3 sequence (DNA): TGTGCCAGCTCGTTAAGGGTTGGGAGCACCGGGGAGCTGTTTTTT.

This chain uses TRBV6-8 with TRBJ2-1, with TRBD1 identical over 8 bases. This CDR3 region has 13 residues. Unmatched junction bases numbered 7, after V lost 6 bases and J lost 9 bases. CDR1 and CDR2 from the germline V gene are MNHGY and SAAAGT. The CDR3 DNA follows: TGTGCCAGCAGCCAGGGGGCGTGGGGTGAGCAGTTCTTC. It is translated as CASSQGAWGEQFF.

This clonotype was found many times. The chain uses TRBV7-9 and TRBJ2-5; tentative D call: TRBD2 (6 bases). V was shortened by 4 bases and J by 3 bases, with 15 bases between the two germline ends. Looked up from germline, CDR1 is SEHNR and CDR2 is FQNEAQ (reference sequence). The CDR3 totals 15 residues. The CDR3 loop is CASSWGNREKETQYF. CDR3 bases: TGTGCCAGCAGCTGGGGTAACCGGGAGAAAGAGACCCAGTACTTC.

Many counts were recorded for this clonotype. J is TRBJ2-5 and V is TRBV3-1; D uncertain. This CDR3 has 13 residues. Deletions cut 3 bases from V and 5 bases from J, with 10 bases between. Germline CDR1 is LGHDT and CDR2 is YNNKEL (reference sequence). The CDR3 DNA follows: TGTGCCAGCAGCCAGATAGGTGGGGAGACCCAGTACTTC. Translated: CASSQIGGETQYF.

The rearrangement joins TRBV20-1 to TRBJ2-3; 11 nucleotides match TRBD2. Germline loops: CDR1 DFQATT, CDR2 SNEGSKA (reference sequence). V was pared by 5 bases and J by 6 bases, with 13 bases of the junction left unmatched. The CDR3 totals 16 residues. As DNA, the CDR3 is TGCAGTGCTCAAACTAGCGGGGGCTTTGAGGGTGATACGCAGTATTTT. Its protein is CSAQTSGGFEGDTQYF.

This clonotype was recorded at least ten times. The rearrangement joins TRBV20-1 to TRBJ1-2; no clear D. The V end lost 6 bases, the J end lost 3 bases, and 17 bases lay between the germline ends. Germline CDR1 DFQATT, CDR2 SNEGSKA (reference sequence). This CDR3 has 14 amino acids. The CDR3 protein is CSAKVAHKDYGYTF. The CDR3 bases are TGCAGTGCCAAGGTGGCCCACAAAGACTATGGCTACACCTTC.

Of note for this clonotype: A far more abundant clone sits one base away, making this likely a read error. The genes are TRBV6-2 or TRBV6-3 and TRBJ1-3; D not certain. With 4 bases removed from V and 0 bases from J, the gap between germline ends came to 7 bases. This CDR3 is 14 amino acids long. Germline V gene data show CDR1 as MNHEY and CDR2 as SVGEGT. CDR3 residues: CASSFAGSGNTIYF. The CDR3 DNA is TGTGCCAGCAGTTTCGCCGGCTCTGGAAACACCATATATTTT.

The V call is TRBV5-4, the J call TRBJ2-1, with D possibly TRBD2 on 6 matching bases. The germline V gene encodes CDR1 SGHNT and CDR2 YYREEE (reference sequence). V shed 0 bases and J shed 8 bases, with 6 bases lying between them. The CDR3 runs to 12 residues. CDR3 nucleotides: TGTGCCAGCAGCTTGGAGCGGGATGAGCAGTTCTTC. It codes for CASSLERDEQFF. Full variable domain (missing parts from reference TRBV5-4 and TRBJ2-1): ETGVTQSPTHLIKTRGQQVTLRCSSQSGHNTVSWYQQALGQGPQFIFQYYREEENGRGNFPPRFSGLQFPNYSSELNVNALELDDSALYLCASSLERDEQFFGPGTRLTVL.

The CDR3 spells CASIGDRFNEQFF. The DNA of the CDR3 is TGTGCCAGCATTGGGGACAGGTTCAATGAGCAGTTCTTC. The chain combines TRBV12-3 or TRBV12-4 with TRBJ2-1, with 8 bases matching TRBD1. The CDR3 loop spans 13 amino acids. The V gene end was trimmed by 7 bases and the J gene end by 6 bases; junction bases not matched to a gene: 5.